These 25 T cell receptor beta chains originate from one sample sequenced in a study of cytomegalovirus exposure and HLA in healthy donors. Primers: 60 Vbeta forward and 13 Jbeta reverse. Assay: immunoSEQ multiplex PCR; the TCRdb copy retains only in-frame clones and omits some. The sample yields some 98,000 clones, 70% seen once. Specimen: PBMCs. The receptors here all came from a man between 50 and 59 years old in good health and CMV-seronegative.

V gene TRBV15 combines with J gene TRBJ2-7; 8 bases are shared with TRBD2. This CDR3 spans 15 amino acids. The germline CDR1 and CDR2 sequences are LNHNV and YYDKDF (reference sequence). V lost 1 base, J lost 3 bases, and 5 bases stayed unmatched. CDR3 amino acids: CATSRVGGGNYEQYF. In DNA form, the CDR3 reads TGTGCCACCAGCAGAGTTGGCGGGGGGAACTACGAGCAGTACTTC. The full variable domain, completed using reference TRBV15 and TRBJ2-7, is DAMVIQNPRYQVTQFGKPVTLSCSQTLNHNVMYWYQQKSSQAPKLLFHYYDKDFNNEADTPDNFQSRRPNTSFCFLDIRSPGLGDTAMYLCATSRVGGGNYEQYFGPGTRLTVT.

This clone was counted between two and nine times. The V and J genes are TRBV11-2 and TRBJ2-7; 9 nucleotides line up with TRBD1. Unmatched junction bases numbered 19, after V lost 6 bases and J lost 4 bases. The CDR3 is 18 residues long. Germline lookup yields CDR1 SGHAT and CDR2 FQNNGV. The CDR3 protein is CASSPINRGRKDRYEQYF. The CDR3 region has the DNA TGTGCCAGCAGTCCTATAAACAGGGGGCGCAAAGACAGGTACGAGCAGTACTTC.

The CDR3 sequence: CATSSDTYTDTQYF. As DNA, the CDR3 is TGTGCCACCAGCTCGGACACTTACACAGATACGCAGTATTTT. The chain combines TRBV15 with TRBJ2-3; possible D gene TRBD1, 5 bases. The germline V gene has CDR1 LNHNV and CDR2 YYDKDF (reference sequence). Trimming shortened V by 5 bases and J by 2 bases, and 11 bases separated the two germline ends. This CDR3 is built from 14 residues.

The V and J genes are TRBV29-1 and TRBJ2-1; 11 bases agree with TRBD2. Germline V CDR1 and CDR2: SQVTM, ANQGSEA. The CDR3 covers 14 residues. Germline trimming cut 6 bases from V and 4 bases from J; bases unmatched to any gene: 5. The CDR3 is CSVSTSGGYNEQFF. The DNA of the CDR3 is TGCAGCGTGAGTACTAGCGGGGGTTACAATGAGCAGTTCTTC.

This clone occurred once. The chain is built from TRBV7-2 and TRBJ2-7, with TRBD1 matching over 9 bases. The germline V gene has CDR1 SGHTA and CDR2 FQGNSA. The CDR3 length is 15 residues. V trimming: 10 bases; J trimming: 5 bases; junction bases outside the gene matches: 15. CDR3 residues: CATRGAGTGFHEQYF. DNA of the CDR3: TGTGCCACCCGGGGGGCCGGGACAGGGTTCCACGAGCAGTACTTC.

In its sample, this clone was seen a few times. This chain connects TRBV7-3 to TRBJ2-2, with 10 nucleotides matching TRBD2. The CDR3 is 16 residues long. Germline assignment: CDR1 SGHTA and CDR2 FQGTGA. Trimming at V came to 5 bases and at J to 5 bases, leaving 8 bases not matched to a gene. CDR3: CASSLSSGRGTGELFF. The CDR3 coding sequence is TGTGCCAGCAGCCTTTCTAGCGGGAGAGGGACCGGGGAGCTGTTTTTT.

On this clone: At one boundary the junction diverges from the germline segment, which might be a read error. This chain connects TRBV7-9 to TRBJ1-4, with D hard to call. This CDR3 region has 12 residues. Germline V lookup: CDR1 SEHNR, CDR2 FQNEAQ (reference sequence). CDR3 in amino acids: CSSSSYSEKLFF. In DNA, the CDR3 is TGTTCCAGCAGCTCCTACAGTGAAAAACTGTTTTTT.

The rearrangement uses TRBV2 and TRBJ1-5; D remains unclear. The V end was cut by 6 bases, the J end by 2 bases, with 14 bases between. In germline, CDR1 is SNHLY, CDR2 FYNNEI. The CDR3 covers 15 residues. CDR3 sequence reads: CASRAYGVGNQPQHF. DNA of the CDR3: TGTGCCAGCAGGGCTTATGGAGTGGGCAATCAGCCCCAGCATTTT.

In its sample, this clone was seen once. CDR3 DNA: TGTGCCAGCACCGACCGACAGGCGACAAACACAGATACGCAGTATTTT. Translating it yields CASTDRQATNTDTQYF. The chain is built from TRBV27 and TRBJ2-3; perhaps TRBD1 as D (6 bases). This CDR3 spans 16 amino acids. Germline lookup yields CDR1 MNHEY and CDR2 SMNVEV (reference sequence). The germline V and J ends were trimmed by 7 bases and 2 bases, with 19 bases remaining between them.

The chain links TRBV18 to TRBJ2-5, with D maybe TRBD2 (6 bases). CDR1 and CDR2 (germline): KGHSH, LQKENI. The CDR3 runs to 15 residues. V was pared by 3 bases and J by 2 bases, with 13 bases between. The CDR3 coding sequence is TGTGCCAGCTCACCCCCCACGGAGGGTCAAGAGACCCAGTACTTC. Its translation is CASSPPTEGQETQYF.

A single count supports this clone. As DNA, the CDR3 is TGTGCCAGCAGTAGTCCGGGACAGGGGTTATACGAGCAGTACTTC. Protein product: CASSSPGQGLYEQYF. The V gene is TRBV6-5, the J gene TRBJ2-7; 10 bases align to TRBD1. J lost 4 bases, V lost 5 bases, and 8 bases had no gene match. The CDR3 totals 15 residues. The germline V gene encodes CDR1 MNHEY and CDR2 SVGAGI.

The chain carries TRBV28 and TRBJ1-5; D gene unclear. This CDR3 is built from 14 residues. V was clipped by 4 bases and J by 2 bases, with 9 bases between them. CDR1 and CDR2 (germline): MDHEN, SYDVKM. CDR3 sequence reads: CASSYTAGNQPQHF. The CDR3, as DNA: TGTGCCAGCAGTTATACAGCCGGCAATCAGCCCCAGCATTTT.

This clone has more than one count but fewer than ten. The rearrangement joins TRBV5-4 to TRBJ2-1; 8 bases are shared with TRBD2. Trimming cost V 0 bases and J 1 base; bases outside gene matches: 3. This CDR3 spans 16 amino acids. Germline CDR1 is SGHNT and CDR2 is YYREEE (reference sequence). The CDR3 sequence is CASSLGSGISYNEQFF. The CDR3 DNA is TGTGCCAGCAGCTTGGGTAGCGGGATATCCTACAATGAGCAGTTCTTC.

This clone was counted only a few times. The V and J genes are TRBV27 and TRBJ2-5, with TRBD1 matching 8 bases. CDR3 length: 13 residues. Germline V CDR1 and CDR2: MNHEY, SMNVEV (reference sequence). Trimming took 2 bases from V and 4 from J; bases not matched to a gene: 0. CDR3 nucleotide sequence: TGTGCCAGCAGTTTAGACAGGGGAGAGACCCAGTACTTC. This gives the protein CASSLDRGETQYF.

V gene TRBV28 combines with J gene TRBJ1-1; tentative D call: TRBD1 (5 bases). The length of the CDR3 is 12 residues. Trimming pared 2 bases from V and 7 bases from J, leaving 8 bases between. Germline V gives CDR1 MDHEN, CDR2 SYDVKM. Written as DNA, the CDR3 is TGTGCCAGCAGTTTAGGGGGGTTTGAAGCTTTCTTT. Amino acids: CASSLGGFEAFF.

CDR3 protein: CASSLLWASGNEKLFF. CDR3 nucleotides: TGTGCCAGCAGCTTATTATGGGCCAGTGGGAATGAAAAACTGTTTTTT. V and J are TRBV7-9 and TRBJ1-4; D is unclear. Germline CDR1 reads SEHNR; CDR2 reads FQNEAQ (reference sequence). The CDR3 loop spans 16 amino acids. Trimming shortened V by 2 bases and J by 5 bases, and 15 bases separated the two germline ends.

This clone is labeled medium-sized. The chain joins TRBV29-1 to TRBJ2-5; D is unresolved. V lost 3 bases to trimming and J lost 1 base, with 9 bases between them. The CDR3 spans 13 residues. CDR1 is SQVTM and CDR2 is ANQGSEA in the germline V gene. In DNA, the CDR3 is TGCAGCGTTGACCGTACGGGCCAAGAGACCCAGTACTTC. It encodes CSVDRTGQETQYF.

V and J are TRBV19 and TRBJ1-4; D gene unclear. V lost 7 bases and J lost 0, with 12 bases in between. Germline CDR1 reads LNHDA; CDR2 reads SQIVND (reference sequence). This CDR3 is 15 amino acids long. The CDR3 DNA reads TGTGCCAGTACGGTCGGGGATGCAACTAATGAAAAACTGTTTTTT. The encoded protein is CASTVGDATNEKLFF.

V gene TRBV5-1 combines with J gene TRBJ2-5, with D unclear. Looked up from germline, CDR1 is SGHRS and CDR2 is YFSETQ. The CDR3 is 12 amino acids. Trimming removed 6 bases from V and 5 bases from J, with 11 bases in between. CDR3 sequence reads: CASTQTQETQYF. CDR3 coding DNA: TGCGCCAGCACGCAGACACAGGAGACCCAGTACTTC.

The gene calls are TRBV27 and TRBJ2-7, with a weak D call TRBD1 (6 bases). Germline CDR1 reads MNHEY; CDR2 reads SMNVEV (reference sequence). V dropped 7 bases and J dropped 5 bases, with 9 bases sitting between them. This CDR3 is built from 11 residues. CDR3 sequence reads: CASTGGNEQYF. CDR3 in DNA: TGTGCCAGCACTGGGGGCAACGAGCAGTACTTC.

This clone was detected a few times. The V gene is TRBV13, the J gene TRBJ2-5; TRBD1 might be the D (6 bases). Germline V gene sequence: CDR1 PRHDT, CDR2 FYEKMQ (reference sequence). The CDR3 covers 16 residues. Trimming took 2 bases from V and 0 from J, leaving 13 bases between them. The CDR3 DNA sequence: TGTGCCAGCAGCTTATGGTCGGACAGATACCAAGAGACCCAGTACTTC. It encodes CASSLWSDRYQETQYF.

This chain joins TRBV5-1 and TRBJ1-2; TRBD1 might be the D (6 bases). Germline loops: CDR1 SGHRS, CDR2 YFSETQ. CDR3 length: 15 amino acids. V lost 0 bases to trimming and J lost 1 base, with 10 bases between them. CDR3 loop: CASSLEVGGNYGYTF. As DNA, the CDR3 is TGCGCCAGCAGCTTGGAGGTAGGGGGTAACTATGGCTACACCTTC.

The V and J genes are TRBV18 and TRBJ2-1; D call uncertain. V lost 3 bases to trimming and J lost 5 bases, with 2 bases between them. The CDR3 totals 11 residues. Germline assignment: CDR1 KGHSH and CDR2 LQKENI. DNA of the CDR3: TGTGCCAGCTCACCCAACAATGAGCAGTTCTTC. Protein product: CASSPNNEQFF.

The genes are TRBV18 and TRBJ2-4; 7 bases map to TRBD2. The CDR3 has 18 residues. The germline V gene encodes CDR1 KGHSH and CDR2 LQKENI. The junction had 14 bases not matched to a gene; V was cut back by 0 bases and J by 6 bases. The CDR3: CASSPPIDPKWGGNIQYF. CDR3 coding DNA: TGTGCCAGCTCACCACCGATTGATCCGAAGTGGGGGGGAAACATTCAGTACTTC. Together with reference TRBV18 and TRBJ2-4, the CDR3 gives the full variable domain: NAGVMQNPRHLVRRRGQEARLRCSPMKGHSHVYWYRQLPEEGLKFMVYLQKENIIDESGMPKERFSAEFPKEGPSILRIQQVVRGDSAAYFCASSPPIDPKWGGNIQYFGAGTRLSVL.

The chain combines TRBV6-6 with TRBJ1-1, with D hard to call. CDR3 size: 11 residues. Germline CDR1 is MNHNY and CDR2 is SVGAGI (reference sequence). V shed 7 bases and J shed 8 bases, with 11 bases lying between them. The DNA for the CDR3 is TGTGCCAGCACTATCAACCAAGAAGCTTTCTTT. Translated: CASTINQEAFF.